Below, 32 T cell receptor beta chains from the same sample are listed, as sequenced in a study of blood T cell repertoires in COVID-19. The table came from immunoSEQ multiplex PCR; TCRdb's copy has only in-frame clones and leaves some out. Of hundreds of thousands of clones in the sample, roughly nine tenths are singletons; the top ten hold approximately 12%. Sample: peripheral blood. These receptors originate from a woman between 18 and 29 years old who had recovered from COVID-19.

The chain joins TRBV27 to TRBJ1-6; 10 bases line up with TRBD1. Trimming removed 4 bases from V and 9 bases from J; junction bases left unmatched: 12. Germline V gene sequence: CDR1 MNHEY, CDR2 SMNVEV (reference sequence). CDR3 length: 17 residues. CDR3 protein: CASSYKAAGTGVSPLHF. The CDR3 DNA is TGTGCCAGCAGTTACAAAGCGGCCGGGACAGGGGTTTCACCCCTCCACTTT.

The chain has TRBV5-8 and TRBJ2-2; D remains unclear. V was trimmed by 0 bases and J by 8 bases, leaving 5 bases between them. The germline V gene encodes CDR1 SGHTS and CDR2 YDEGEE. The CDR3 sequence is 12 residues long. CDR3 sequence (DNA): TGTGCCAGCAGCTTGGCGAGTGGGGAGCTGTTTTTT. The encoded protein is CASSLASGELFF. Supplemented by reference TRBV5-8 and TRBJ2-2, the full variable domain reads EAGVTQSPTHLIKTRGQQATLRCSPISGHTSVYWYQQALGLGLQFLLWYDEGEERNRGNFPPRFSGRQFPNYSSELNVNALELEDSALYLCASSLASGELFFGEGSRLTVL.

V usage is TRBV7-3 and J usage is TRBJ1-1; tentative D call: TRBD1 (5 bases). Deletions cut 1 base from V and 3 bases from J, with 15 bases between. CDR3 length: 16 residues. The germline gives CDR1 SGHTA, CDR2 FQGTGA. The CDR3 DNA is TGTGCCAGCAGCTTAAAAGGATGGTCCAGGGACACTGAAGCTTTCTTT. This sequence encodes CASSLKGWSRDTEAFF.

The chain's CDR3 is CASSGDRDTMNTEAFF. CDR3 DNA sequence: TGTGCCAGCAGTGGGGACAGGGACACTATGAACACTGAAGCTTTCTTT. V and J are TRBV2 and TRBJ1-1, with 9 positions matching TRBD1. Germline values: CDR1 SNHLY, CDR2 FYNNEI. V dropped 4 bases and J dropped 0; count of bases not matched to a gene: 6. The CDR3 is 16 amino acids.

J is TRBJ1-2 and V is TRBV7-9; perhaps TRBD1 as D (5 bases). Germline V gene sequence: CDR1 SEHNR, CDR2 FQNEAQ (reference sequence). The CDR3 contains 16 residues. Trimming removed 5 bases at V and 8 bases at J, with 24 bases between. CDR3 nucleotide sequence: TGTGCCAGCAGCCCAGGCGGGGCCAGATATATATTGGGCTACACCTTC. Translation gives CASSPGGARYILGYTF.

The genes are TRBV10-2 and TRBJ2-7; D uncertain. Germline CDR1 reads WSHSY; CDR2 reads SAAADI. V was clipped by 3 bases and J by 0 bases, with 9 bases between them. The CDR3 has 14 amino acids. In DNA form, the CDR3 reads TGCGCCAGCAGTGATAACATTTACTCCTACGAGCAGTACTTC. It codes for CASSDNIYSYEQYF.

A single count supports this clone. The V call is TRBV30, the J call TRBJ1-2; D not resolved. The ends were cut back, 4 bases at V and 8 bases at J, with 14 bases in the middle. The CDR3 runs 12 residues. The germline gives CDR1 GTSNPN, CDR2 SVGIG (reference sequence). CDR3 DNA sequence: TGTGCCTGGATCAGGCCGTCTCGGGGCTACACCTTC. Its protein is CAWIRPSRGYTF. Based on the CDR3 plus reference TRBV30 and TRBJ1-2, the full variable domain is SQTIHQWPATLVQPVGSPLSLECTVEGTSNPNLYWYRQAAGRGLQLLFYSVGIGQISSEVPQNLSASRPQDRQFILSSKKLLLSDSGFYLCAWIRPSRGYTFGSGTRLTVV.

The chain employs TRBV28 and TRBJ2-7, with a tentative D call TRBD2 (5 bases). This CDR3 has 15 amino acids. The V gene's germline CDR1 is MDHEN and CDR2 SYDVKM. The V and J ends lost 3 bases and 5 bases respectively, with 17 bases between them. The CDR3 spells CASSFQARGTHEQYF. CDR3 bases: TGTGCCAGCAGTTTCCAGGCACGGGGAACCCACGAGCAGTACTTC.

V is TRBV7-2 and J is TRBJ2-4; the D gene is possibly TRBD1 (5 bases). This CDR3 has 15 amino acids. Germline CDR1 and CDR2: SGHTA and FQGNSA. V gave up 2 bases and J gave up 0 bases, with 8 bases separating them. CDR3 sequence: CASSLSQGAKNIQYF. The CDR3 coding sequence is TGTGCCAGCAGCTTATCTCAGGGAGCCAAAAACATTCAGTACTTC.

CDR3 DNA sequence: TGTGCCACCAGTGATTCCAGCGGGATAGGTTTCTGGGAGCAGTTCTTC. Translated, it gives CATSDSSGIGFWEQFF. V gene TRBV24-1 combines with J gene TRBJ2-1; 7 nucleotides line up with TRBD2. The CDR3 is 16 amino acids. Trimming cost V 2 bases and J 10 bases; bases outside gene matches: 13. Germline V gene lookup returns CDR1 KGHDR and CDR2 SFDVKD.

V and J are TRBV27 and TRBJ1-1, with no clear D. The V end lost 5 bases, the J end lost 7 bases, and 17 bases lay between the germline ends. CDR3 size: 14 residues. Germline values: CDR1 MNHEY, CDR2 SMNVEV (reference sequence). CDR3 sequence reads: CASSGAEPYDEAFF. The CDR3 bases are TGTGCCAGCAGTGGCGCGGAGCCCTATGATGAAGCTTTCTTT.

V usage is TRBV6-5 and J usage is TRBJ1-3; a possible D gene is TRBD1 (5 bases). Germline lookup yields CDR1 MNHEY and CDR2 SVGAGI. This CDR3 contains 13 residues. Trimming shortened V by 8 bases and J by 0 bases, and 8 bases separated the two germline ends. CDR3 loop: CASLGDSGNTIYF. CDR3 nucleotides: TGTGCCAGCCTAGGGGACTCTGGAAACACCATATATTTT.

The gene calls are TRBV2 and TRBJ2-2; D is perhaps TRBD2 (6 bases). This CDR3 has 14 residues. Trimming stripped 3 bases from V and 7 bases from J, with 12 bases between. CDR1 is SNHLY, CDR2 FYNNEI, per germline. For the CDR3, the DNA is TGTGCCAGCAGTGAGTGGCTGGGGGGCGGGGAGCTGTTTTTT. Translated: CASSEWLGGGELFF.

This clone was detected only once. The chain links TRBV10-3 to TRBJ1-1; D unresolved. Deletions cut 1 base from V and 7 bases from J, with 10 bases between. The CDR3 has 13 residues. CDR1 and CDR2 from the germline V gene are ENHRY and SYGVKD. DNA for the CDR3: TGTGCCATCAGTGAGTTTACAGCTGTTGAAGCTTTCTTT. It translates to CAISEFTAVEAFF.

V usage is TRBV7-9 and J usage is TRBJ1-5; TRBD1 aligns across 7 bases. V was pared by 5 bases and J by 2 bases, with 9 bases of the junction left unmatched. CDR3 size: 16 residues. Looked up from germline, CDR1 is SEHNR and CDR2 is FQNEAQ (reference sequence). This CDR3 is CASSPTTGKGNQPQHF. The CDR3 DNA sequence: TGTGCCAGCAGCCCTACGACAGGGAAGGGCAATCAGCCCCAGCATTTT.

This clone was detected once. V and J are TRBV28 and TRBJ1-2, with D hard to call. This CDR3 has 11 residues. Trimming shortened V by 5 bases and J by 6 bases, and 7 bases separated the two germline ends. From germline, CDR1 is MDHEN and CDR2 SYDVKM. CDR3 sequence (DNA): TGTGCCAGCAGTCGAACTAATGGCTACACCTTC. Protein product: CASSRTNGYTF.

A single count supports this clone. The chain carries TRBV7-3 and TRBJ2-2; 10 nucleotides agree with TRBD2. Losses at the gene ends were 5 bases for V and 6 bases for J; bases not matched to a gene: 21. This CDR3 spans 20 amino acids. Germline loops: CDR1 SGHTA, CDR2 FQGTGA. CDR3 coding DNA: TGTGCCAGCAGCCAAGGCCGGGACGGCTATAGCGGGAGGTACCCCGGGGAGCTGTTTTTT. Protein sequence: CASSQGRDGYSGRYPGELFF.

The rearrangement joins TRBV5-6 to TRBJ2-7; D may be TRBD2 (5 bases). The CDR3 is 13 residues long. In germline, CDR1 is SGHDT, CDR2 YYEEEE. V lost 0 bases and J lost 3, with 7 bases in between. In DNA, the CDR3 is TGTGCCAGCAGCTTGGCTAGCTTCTACGAGCAGTACTTC. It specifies CASSLASFYEQYF.

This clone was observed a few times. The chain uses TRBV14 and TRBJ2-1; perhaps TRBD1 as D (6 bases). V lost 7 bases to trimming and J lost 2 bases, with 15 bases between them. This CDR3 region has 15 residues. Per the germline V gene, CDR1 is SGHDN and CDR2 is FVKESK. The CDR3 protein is CASTPDRGPYNEQFF. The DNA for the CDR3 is TGTGCCAGCACGCCGGACAGAGGGCCCTACAATGAGCAGTTCTTC.

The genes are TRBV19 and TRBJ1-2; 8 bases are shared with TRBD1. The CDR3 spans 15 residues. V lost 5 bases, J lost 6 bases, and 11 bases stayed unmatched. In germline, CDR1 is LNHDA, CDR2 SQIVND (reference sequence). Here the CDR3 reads CASSRGRGPEHGYTF. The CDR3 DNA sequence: TGTGCCAGTAGTCGCGGCAGGGGGCCAGAACATGGCTACACCTTC.

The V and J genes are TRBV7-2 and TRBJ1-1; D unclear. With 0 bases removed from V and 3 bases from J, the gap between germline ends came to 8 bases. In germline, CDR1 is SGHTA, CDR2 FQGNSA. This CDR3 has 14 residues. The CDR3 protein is CASSLAVQYTEAFF. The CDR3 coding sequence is TGTGCCAGCAGCTTAGCGGTCCAGTACACTGAAGCTTTCTTT.

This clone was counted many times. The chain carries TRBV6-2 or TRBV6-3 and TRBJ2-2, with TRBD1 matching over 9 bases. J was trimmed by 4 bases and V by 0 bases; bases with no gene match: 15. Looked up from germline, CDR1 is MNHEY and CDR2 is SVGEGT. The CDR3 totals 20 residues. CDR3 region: CASSYSLTPKQGASTGELFF. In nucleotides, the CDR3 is TGTGCCAGCAGTTACTCCCTTACCCCTAAACAGGGGGCAAGCACCGGGGAGCTGTTTTTT.

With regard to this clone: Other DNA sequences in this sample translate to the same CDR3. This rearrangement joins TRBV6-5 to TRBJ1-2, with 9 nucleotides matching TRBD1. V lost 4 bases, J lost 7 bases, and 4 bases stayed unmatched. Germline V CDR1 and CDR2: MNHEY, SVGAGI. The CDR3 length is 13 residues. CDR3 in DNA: TGTGCCAGCAGTTCCGGACAGGGGTTTGGCTACACCTTC. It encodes CASSSGQGFGYTF.

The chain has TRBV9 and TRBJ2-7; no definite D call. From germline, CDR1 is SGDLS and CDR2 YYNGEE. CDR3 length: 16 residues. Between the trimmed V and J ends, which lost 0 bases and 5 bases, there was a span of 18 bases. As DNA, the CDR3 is TGTGCCAGCAGCGTAGGTATCACAGACCCCCCCCACGAGCAGTACTTC. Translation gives CASSVGITDPPHEQYF.

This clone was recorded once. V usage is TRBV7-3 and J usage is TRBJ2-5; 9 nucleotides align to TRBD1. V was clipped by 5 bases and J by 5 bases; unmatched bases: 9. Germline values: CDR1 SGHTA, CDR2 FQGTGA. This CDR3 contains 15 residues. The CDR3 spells CASSPTGQGGETQYF. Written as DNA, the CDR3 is TGTGCCAGCAGCCCGACGGGACAGGGAGGCGAGACCCAGTACTTC.

CDR3 in amino acids: CASSLGFDRGRGFYGYTF. As DNA, the CDR3 is TGTGCCAGCAGTCTTGGGTTCGACAGGGGTCGAGGCTTTTATGGCTACACCTTC. The V gene is TRBV5-4, the J gene TRBJ1-2; TRBD1 aligns across 8 bases. J was trimmed by 5 bases and V by 5 bases; bases with no gene match: 20. Germline V lookup: CDR1 SGHNT, CDR2 YYREEE (reference sequence). The CDR3 length is 18 residues.

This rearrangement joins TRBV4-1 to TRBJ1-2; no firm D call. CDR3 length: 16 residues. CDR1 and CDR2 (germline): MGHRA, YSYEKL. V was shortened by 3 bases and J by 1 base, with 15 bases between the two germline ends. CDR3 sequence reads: CASSQGPQGGNYGYTF. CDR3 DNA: TGCGCCAGCAGCCAGGGTCCCCAAGGAGGTAACTATGGCTACACCTTC.

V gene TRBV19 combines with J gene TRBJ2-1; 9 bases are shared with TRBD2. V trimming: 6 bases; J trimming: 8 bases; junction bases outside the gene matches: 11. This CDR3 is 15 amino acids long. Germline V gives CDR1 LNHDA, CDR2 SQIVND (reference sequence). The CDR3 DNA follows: TGTGCCAGTAGCACCGGGACTAGCCGAATGGATGAGCAGTTCTTC. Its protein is CASSTGTSRMDEQFF.

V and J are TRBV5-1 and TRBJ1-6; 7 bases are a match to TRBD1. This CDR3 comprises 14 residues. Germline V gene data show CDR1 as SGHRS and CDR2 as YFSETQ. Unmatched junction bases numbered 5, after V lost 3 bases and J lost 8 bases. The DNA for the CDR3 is TGCGCCAGCAGCTCCGGACAGGATTATTCACCCCTCCACTTT. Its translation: CASSSGQDYSPLHF.

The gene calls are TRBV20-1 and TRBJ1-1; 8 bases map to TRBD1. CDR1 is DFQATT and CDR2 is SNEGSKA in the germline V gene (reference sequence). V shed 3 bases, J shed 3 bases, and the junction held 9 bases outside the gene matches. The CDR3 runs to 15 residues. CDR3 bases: TGCAGTGCTAGTCTTGACAGGGGAGGATACACTGAAGCTTTCTTT. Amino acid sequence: CSASLDRGGYTEAFF.

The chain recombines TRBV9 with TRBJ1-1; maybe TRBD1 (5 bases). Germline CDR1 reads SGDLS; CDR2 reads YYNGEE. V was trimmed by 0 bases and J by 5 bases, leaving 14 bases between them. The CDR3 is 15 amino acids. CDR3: CASSVGGAGRTEAFF. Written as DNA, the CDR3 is TGTGCCAGCAGCGTAGGGGGCGCAGGGAGGACTGAAGCTTTCTTT.

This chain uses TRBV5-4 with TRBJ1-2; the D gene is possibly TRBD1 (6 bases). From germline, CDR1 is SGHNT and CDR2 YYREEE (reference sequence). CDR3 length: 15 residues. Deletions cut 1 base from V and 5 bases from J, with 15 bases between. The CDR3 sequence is CASSLPKGEGYGYTF. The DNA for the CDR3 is TGTGCCAGCAGCTTGCCGAAGGGGGAGGGGTATGGCTACACCTTC.